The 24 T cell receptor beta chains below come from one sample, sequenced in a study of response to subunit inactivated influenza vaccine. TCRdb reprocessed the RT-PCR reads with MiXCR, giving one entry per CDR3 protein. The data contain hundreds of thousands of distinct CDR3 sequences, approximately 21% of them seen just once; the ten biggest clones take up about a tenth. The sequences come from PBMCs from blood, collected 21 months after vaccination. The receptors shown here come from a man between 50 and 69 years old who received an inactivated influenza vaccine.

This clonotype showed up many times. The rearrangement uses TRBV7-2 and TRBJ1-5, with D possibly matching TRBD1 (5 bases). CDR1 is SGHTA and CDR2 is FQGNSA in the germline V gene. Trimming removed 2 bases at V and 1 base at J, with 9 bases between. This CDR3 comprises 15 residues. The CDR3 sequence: CASSLWGLSNQPQHF. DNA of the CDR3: TGTGCCAGCAGCTTATGGGGGTTGAGCAATCAGCCCCAGCATTTT.

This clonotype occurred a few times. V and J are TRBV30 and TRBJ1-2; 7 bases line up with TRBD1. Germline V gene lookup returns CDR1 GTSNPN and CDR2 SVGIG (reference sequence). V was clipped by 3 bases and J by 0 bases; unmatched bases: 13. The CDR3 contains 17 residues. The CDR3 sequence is CAWSVLLGQRANYGYTF. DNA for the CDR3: TGTGCCTGGAGCGTCCTATTGGGACAGAGAGCTAACTATGGCTACACCTTC.

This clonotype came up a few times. As DNA, the CDR3 is TGTGCCAGCAGCCCATGGGGACAGGGTCTTGGAAACACCATATATTTT. Residues: CASSPWGQGLGNTIYF. V is TRBV7-6 and J is TRBJ1-3, with 9 bases identical to TRBD1. In germline, CDR1 is SGHVS, CDR2 FNYEAQ. The J segment lost 3 bases and the V segment lost 5 bases, leaving 8 bases of the junction unmatched. The CDR3 spans 16 residues.

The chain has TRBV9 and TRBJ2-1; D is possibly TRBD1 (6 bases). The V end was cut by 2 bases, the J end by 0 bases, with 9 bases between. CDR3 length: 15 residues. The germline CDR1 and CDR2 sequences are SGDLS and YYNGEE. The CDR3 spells CASSVGHSSYNEQFF. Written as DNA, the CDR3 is TGTGCCAGCAGCGTGGGACATAGCTCCTACAATGAGCAGTTCTTC. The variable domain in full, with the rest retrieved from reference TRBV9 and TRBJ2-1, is DSGVTQTPKHLITATGQRVTLRCSPRSGDLSVYWYQQSLDQGLQFLIQYYNGEERAKGNILERFSAQQFPDLHSELNLSSLELGDSALYFCASSVGHSSYNEQFFGPGTRLTVL.

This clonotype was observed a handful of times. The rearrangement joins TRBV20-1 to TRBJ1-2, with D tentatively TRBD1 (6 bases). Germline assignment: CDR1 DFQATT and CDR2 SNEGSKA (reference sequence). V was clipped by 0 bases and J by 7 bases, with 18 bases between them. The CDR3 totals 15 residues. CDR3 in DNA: TGCAGTGCTAGAGATTGGGGGGCCCCGGAGGGTGGCTACACCTTC. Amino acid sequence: CSARDWGAPEGGYTF.

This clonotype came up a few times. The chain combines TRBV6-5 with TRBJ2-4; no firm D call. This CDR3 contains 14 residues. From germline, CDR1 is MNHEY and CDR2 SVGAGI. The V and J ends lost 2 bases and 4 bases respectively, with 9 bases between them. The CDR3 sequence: CASSYVIGKNIQYF. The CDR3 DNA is TGTGCCAGCAGTTACGTAATCGGGAAAAACATTCAGTACTTC.

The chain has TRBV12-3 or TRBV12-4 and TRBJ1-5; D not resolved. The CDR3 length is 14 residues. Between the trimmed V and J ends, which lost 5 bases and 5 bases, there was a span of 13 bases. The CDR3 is CASSGPEGDQPQHF. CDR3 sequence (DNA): TGTGCCAGCAGTGGGCCAGAGGGCGATCAGCCCCAGCATTTT.

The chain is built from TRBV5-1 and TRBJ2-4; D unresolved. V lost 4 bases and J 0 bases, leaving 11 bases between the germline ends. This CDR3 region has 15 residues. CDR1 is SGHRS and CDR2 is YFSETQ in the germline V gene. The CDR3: CASSPRSVAKNIQYF. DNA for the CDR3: TGCGCCAGCAGCCCCCGATCGGTAGCCAAAAACATTCAGTACTTC. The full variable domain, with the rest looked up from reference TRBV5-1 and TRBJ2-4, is KAGVTQTPRYLIKTRGQQVTLSCSPISGHRSVSWYQQTPGQGLQFLFEYFSETQRNKGNFPGRFSGRQFSNSRSEMNVSTLELGDSALYLCASSPRSVAKNIQYFGAGTRLSVL.

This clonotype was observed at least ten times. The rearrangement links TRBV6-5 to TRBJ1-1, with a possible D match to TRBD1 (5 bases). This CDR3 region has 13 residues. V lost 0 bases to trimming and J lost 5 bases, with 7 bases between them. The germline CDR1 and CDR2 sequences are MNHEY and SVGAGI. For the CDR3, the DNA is TGTGCCAGCAGTTACTCTCGGGGGACTGAAGCTTTCTTT. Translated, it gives CASSYSRGTEAFF.

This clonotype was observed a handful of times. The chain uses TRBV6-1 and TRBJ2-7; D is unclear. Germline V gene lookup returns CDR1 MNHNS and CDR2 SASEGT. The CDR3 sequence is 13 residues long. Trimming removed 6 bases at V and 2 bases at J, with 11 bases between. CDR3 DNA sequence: TGTGCCAGCAGATGGGTCAGTCCCTACGAGCAGTACTTC. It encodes CASRWVSPYEQYF.

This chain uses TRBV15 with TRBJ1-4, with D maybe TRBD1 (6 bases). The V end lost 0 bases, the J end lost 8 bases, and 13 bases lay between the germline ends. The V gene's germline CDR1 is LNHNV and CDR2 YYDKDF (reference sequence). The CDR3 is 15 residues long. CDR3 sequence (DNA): TGTGCCACCAGCAGAGATACAGGGCCGGGAGAAAAACTGTTTTTT. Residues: CATSRDTGPGEKLFF.

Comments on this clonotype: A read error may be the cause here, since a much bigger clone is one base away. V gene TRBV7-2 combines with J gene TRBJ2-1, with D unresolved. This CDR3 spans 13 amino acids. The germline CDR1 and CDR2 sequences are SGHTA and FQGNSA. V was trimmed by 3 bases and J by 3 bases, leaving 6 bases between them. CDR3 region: CASSFNFYNEQFF. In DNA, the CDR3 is TGTGCCAGCAGCTTTAACTTCTACAATGAGCAGTTCTTC.

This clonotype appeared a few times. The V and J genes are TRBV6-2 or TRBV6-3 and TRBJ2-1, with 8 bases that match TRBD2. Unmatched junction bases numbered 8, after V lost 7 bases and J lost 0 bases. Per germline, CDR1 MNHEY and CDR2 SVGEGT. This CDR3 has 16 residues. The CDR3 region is CASNLLAGSSYNEQFF. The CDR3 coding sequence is TGTGCCAGCAATCTTTTAGCGGGAAGCTCCTACAATGAGCAGTTCTTC.

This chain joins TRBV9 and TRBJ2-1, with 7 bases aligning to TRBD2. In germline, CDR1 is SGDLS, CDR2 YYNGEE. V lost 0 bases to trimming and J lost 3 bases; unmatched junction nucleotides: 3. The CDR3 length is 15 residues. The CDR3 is CASSVVPGGYNEQFF. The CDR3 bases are TGTGCCAGCAGCGTAGTGCCGGGGGGCTACAATGAGCAGTTCTTC.

In DNA form, the CDR3 reads TGCAGCGTTGAGGTCAGGCCCTATGATAACTATGGCTACACCTTC. Encoded protein: CSVEVRPYDNYGYTF. The V gene is TRBV29-1, the J gene TRBJ1-2; no reliable D call. V was shortened by 3 bases and J by 1 base, with 15 bases between the two germline ends. The CDR3 totals 15 residues. CDR1 SQVTM and CDR2 ANQGSEA come from the germline V gene.

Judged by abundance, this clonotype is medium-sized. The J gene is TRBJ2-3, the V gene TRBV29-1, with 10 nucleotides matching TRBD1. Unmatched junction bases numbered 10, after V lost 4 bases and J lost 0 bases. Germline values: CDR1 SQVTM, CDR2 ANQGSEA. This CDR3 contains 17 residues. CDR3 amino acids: CSVGDRGRLSSTDTQYF. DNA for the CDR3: TGCAGCGTTGGTGACAGGGGGCGTCTTTCTAGCACAGATACGCAGTATTTT.

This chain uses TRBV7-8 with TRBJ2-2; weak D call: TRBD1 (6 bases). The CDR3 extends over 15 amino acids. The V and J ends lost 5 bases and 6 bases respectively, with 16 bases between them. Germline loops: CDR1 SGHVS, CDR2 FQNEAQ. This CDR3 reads CASSAHRAGAGELFF. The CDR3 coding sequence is TGTGCCAGCAGCGCCCACAGGGCTGGGGCCGGGGAGCTGTTTTTT.

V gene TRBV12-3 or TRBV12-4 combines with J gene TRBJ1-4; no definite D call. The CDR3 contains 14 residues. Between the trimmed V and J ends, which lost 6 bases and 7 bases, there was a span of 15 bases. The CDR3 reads CASSRNIRGEKLFF. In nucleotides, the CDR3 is TGTGCCAGCAGCCGGAACATCCGTGGTGAAAAACTGTTTTTT.

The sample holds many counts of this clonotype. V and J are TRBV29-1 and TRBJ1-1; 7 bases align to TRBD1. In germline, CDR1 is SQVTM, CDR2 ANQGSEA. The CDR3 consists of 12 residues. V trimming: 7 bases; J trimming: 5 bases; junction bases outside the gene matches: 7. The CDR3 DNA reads TGCAGCGCCACTTCAGGGGGGACTGAAGCTTTCTTT. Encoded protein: CSATSGGTEAFF.

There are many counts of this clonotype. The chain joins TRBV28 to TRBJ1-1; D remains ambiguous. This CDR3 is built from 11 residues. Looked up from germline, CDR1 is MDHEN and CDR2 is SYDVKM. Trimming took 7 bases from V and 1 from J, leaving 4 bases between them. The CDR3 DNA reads TGTGCCAGCACAACGAACACTGAAGCTTTCTTT. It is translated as CASTTNTEAFF.

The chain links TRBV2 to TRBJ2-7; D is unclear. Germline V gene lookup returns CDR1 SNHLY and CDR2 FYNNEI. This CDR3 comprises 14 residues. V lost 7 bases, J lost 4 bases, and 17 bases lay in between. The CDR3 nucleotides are TGTGCCAGCAACACGGCCATTTATCCATACGAGCAGTACTTC. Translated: CASNTAIYPYEQYF.

This chain's CDR3 is CASSAHGTLGNNEQFF. CDR3 coding DNA: TGTGCCAGCAGCGCCCACGGGACCCTTGGAAACAATGAGCAGTTCTTC. The J gene is TRBJ2-1, the V gene TRBV11-2; D possibly matches TRBD1 or TRBD2 (5 bases each). There are 16 residues in the CDR3. Germline V gene lookup returns CDR1 SGHAT and CDR2 FQNNGV. V lost 5 bases, J lost 5 bases, and 19 bases lay in between. The variable domain in full, with the rest retrieved from reference TRBV11-2 and TRBJ2-1, is EAGVAQSPRYKIIEKRQSVAFWCNPISGHATLYWYQQILGQGPKLLIQFQNNGVVDDSQLPKDRFSAERLKGVDSTLKIQPAKLEDSAVYLCASSAHGTLGNNEQFFGPGTRLTVL.

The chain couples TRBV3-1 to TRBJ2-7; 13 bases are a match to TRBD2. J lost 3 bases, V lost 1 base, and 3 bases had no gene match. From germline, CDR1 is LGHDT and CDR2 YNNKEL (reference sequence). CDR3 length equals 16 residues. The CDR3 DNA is TGTGCCAGCAGCCAAGGGGGACTAGCGGGAAACTACGAGCAGTACTTC. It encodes CASSQGGLAGNYEQYF.

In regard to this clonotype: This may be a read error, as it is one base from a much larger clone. CDR3 region: CASSLAWPINMNTGAFF. The CDR3 DNA follows: TGTGCCAGCAGCTTAGCGTGGCCGATTAACATGAACACTGGAGCTTTCTTT. This chain links TRBV7-2 with TRBJ1-1; D is ambiguous. The CDR3 loop spans 17 amino acids. Germline CDR1 is SGHTA and CDR2 is FQGNSA.